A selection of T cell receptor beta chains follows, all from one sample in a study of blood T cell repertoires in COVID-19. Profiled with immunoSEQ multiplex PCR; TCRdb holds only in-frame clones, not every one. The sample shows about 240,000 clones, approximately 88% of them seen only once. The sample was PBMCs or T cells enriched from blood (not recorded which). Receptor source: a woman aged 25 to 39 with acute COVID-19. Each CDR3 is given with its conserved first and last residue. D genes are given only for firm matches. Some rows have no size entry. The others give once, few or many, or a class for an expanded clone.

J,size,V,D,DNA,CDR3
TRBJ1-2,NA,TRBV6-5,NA,NA,CASSRAGPGEGGYTF
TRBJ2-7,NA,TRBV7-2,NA,TGTGCCAGCAGCTTAGTGGGGGGACCGTTCTACGAGCAGTACTTC,CASSLVGGPFYEQYF
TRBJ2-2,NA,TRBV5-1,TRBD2,TGCGCCAGCAGCTTCCGGGACTATAACACCGGGGAGCTGTTTTTT,CASSFRDYNTGELFF
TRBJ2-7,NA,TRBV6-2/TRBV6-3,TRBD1,TGTGCCAGCAGTCAACCACCGGGACAGGGGGCAGGCTACGAGCAGTACTTC,CASSQPPGQGAGYEQYF
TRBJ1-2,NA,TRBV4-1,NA,TGCGCCAGCAGCCAAGCGAGAATCAGGGCCTTCTATGGCTACACCTTC,CASSQARIRAFYGYTF
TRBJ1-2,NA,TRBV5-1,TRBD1,TGCGCCAGCAAGCCCCCGGGACAGGGGGTGTTGCGTTATTATGGCTACACCTTC,CASKPPGQGVLRYYGYTF
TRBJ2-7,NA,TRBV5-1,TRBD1,TGCGCCAGCACCTCGGTAGGACAGGGCAGCTCCTACGAGCAGTACTTC,CASTSVGQGSSYEQYF
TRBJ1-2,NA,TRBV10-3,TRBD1,TGTGCCATCAGTGACGGGACAGCCTATGGCTACACCTTC,CAISDGTAYGYTF
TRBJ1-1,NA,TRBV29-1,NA,TGCAGCGTTGATTGGGGGGGTGAAGCTTTCTTT,CSVDWGGEAFF
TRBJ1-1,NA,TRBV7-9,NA,TGTGCCAGCAGCTTGACTGGGGCGAACACTGAAGCTTTCTTT,CASSLTGANTEAFF
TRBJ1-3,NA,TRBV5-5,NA,TGTGCCAGCAGCTTGTCCCTAGCGTCGGAAAACACCATATATTTT,CASSLSLASENTIYF
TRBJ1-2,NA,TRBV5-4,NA,TGTGCCAGCAGCTTGGACAGATCGACCGATGGCTACACCTTC,CASSLDRSTDGYTF
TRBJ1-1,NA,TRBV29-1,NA,TGCAGCTCCCGAACTGGGCAACAGAGCACTGAAGCTTTCTTT,CSSRTGQQSTEAFF
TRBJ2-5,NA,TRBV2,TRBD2,TGTGCCAGCACCGGAGTGACGGGGGGAGAGACCCAGTACTTC,CASTGVTGGETQYF
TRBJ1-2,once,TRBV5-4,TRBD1,TGTGCCAGCAGCTACTTGACAGGGACTGGCTACACCTTC,CASSYLTGTGYTF
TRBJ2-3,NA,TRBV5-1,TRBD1,TGCGCCAGCAGGCTTACAGGGGTTGAATCAGATACGCAGTATTTT,CASRLTGVESDTQYF
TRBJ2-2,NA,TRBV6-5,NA,TGTGCCAGCAGACCCGCGGGACTTAACACCGGGGAGCTGTTTTTT,CASRPAGLNTGELFF
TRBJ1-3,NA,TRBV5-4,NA,TGTGCCAGCAGCGGAGCGACCGGAACCTCTGGAAACACCATATATTTT,CASSGATGTSGNTIYF
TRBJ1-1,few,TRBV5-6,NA,TGTGCCAGCCTTGAGTCGGTGAACACTGAAGCTTTCTTT,CASLESVNTEAFF
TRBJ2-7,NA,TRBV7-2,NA,TGTGCCAGCAGCCCAGGTAGCGGTTCCTCCTACGAGCAGTACTTC,CASSPGSGSSYEQYF
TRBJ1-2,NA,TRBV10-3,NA,TGTGCCATCAGTGAGTCGGGGGGACCCCCGGTCGATGGCTACACCTTC,CAISESGGPPVDGYTF
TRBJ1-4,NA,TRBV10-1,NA,TGCGCCAGCAGTGAGTCGGGCAGAACTAATGAAAAACTGTTTTTT,CASSESGRTNEKLFF
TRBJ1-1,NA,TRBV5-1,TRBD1,TGCGCCAGCAGCTTGGTGGGACAGGGGGCGCGGAACACTGAAGCTTTCTTT,CASSLVGQGARNTEAFF
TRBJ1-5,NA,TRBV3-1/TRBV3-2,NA,TGTGCCAGCAGCCAAGATGCGGGGTCGTGGCAGCCCCAGCATTTT,CASSQDAGSWQPQHF
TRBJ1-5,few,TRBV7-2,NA,TGTGCCAGCAGCTTAGGCCGACAGAGAAATAGCAATCAGCCCCAGCATTTT,CASSLGRQRNSNQPQHF
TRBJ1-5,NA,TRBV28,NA,TGTGCCAGCAGTTTACCGGGAGAGCGGCCCCAGCATTTT,CASSLPGERPQHF
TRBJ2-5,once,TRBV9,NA,TGTGCCAGCAGCGTAGCTATAGCAGGGTTATCTCAAGAGACCCAGTACTTC,CASSVAIAGLSQETQYF
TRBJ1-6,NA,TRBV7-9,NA,TGTGCCAGCAGCTTGCGGCGGGATAATTCACCCCTCCACTTT,CASSLRRDNSPLHF
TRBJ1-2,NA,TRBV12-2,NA,TGTGCAAGTCGCTTAGGTATGAGTGGGCCTAACTATGGCTACACCTTC,CASRLGMSGPNYGYTF
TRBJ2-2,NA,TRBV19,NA,TGTGCCAGTAGTCCACAGGGTGCCGGGGAGCTGTTTTTT,CASSPQGAGELFF
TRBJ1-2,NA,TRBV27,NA,TGTGCCAGCAGTTTATCGCGGGGGGATGGCTACACCTTC,CASSLSRGDGYTF
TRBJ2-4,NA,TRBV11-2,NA,TGTGCCAGCAGCTTATTCGCTAACGGCATTCAGTACTTC,CASSLFANGIQYF
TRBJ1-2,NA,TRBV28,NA,TGTGCCAGCAGTCCCCCGGGGGGGGCGGATGGCTACACCTTC,CASSPPGGADGYTF
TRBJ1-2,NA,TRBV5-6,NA,TGTGCCAGCAGCTTGGCAGGGGTCTATGGCTACACCTTC,CASSLAGVYGYTF
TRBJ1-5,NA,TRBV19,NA,TGTGCCAGTAGTATTCCCACCGGGGGGTTCGATCAGCCCCAGCATTTT,CASSIPTGGFDQPQHF
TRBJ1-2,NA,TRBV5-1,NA,TGCGCCAGTTTCTCCGGGGACACCGATTCAACTAACTATGGCTACACCTTC,CASFSGDTDSTNYGYTF
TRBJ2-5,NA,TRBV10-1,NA,TGCGCCAGCAGTGTCGACCTGACTGGGGAGACCCAGTACTTC,CASSVDLTGETQYF
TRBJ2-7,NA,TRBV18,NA,TGTGCCAGCTCACCAACGGAGGGATTCCACGAGCAGTACTTC,CASSPTEGFHEQYF
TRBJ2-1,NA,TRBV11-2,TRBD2,TGTGCCAGCAGCTCGCTACTAGCGGGGGGATACAATGAGCAGTTCTTC,CASSSLLAGGYNEQFF
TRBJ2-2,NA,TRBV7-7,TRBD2,TGTGCTAGCAGCACTAGCGGGGAACACACCGGGGAGCTGTTTTTT,CASSTSGEHTGELFF
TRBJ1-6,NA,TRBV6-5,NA,TGTGCCAGCAGTTACTTGGGGCGAAATTCACCCCTCCACTTT,CASSYLGRNSPLHF
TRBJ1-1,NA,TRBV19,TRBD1,TGTGCCAGTAGCAGTGACAGGGGAGCGGTTGAAGCTTTCTTT,CASSSDRGAVEAFF
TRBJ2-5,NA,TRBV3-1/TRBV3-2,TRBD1,TGTGCCAGCAGCCAAGGAGACAGGGTCCCAGCCCAGTACTTC,CASSQGDRVPAQYF
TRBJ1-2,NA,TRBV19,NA,TGTGCCAGTAGTATGTATCCCTACGACTATGGCTACACCTTC,CASSMYPYDYGYTF
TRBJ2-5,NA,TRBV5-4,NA,TGTGCCAGCAGCTTGGTCGGCCAAGAGACCCAGTACTTC,CASSLVGQETQYF
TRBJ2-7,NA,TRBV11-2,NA,TGTGCCACCAAAGGAGGTCCCTTCGACTACGAGCAGTACTTC,CATKGGPFDYEQYF
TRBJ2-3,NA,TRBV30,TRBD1,TGTGCCTGGACCCCGACAGGGGTTGTGGATACGCAGTATTTT,CAWTPTGVVDTQYF
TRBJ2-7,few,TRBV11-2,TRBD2,TGTGCCAGCAGCCCCCCCTCAGGGCGGGGGGGCTCCTACGAGCAGTACTTC,CASSPPSGRGGSYEQYF
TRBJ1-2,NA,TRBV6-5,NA,TGTGCCAGTGGAACACGGAGCTATGGCTACACCTTC,CASGTRSYGYTF
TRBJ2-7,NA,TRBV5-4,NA,TGTGCCAGCAGCTTGGACCCAGGGTCCTACGAGCAGTACTTC,CASSLDPGSYEQYF
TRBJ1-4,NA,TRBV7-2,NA,TGTGCCAGCAGCTTAGCCGCAACTAATGAAAAACTGTTTTTT,CASSLAATNEKLFF
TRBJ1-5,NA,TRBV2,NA,TGTGCCAGCAGCGCCGCAACAGGGAATCAGCCCCAGCATTTT,CASSAATGNQPQHF
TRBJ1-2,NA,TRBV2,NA,TGTGCCAGCAGTGCCCTATCGGCGGTTGGCTACACCTTC,CASSALSAVGYTF
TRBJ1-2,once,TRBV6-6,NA,TGTGCCAGCGGCACCCTCGAGGATAGAGTTCCTGGCTACACCTTC,CASGTLEDRVPGYTF
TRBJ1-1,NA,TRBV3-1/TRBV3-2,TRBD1,TGTGCCAGCAGCAAAAATACCGGGACAGGTTTTAAGAACACTGAAGCTTTCTTT,CASSKNTGTGFKNTEAFF
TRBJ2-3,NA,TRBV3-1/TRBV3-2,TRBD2,TGTGCCAGCAGCCAAGAAGAGCGGGGGGGATTAGATACGCAGTATTTT,CASSQEERGGLDTQYF
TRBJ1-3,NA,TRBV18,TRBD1,TGTGCCAGCTCACCGCCGGGACAGGGGGGAAACACCATATATTTT,CASSPPGQGGNTIYF
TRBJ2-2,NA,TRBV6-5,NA,TGTGCCAGCAGTTACTCCCGGGGAGGTAACACCGGGGAGCTGTTTTTT,CASSYSRGGNTGELFF